This T cell receptor beta chain comes out of a study of T cell responses to AZD1222 COVID-19 vaccine. Whole-study findings and limits: Among spike-specific TCRs, nearly half reportedly target unmutated variant regions.

Assay used: immunoSEQ multiplex PCR; TCRdb lists only in-frame clones, some missing. The sample includes about 150,000 clones, 90% to 95% of them seen just once. The CDR3 is 13 amino acids. Per germline, CDR1 MNHEY and CDR2 SVGEGT. With 5 bases removed from V and 4 bases from J, the gap between germline ends came to 9 bases. Of note for this clone: Its cognate antigen is unknown.

J is TRBJ2-1 and V is TRBV6-2 or TRBV6-3; D unresolved. The source was peripheral blood, collected 28 days after the second AZD1222 dose. This TCR derives from an adult who received the AZD1222 COVID-19 vaccine. The CDR3 sequence: CASSPDTYNEQFF. In DNA form, the CDR3 reads TGTGCCAGCAGTCCCGATACGTACAATGAGCAGTTCTTC.